This T cell receptor beta chain is from a study of cytomegalovirus exposure and HLA in healthy donors. Study as a whole: An early release of data contained about 85 million unique TCRs, which came from HLA-typed donors.

The CDR3 sequence is 14 residues long. CDR1 is SEHNR, CDR2 FQNEAQ, per germline (reference sequence). Trimming took 5 bases from V and 1 from J, leaving 12 bases between them. PCR involved 60 Vbeta and 13 Jbeta primers. Libraries were prepared by immunoSEQ multiplex PCR; TCRdb keeps only in-frame clonotypes and omits some of them. The sample shows some 140,000 clones, 80% of them seen only once. The sample taken for sequencing was PBMCs. The origin of this receptor is a man aged 25-40 years in good health and CMV-seronegative. This chain joins TRBV7-9 and TRBJ2-7; D perhaps matches TRBD1 (5 bases). The CDR3 nucleotides read TGTGCCAGCAGCACACAGGTTTTGTCCTACGAGCAGTACTTC. It specifies CASSTQVLSYEQYF.